Listed below are T cell receptor beta chains from one sample, sequenced in a study of blood T cell repertoires in COVID-19. Using immunoSEQ multiplex PCR, the repertoire was profiled, and TCRdb retains in-frame clones only, with some absent. The sample has over 250,000 clones; over 75% are singletons. The sequenced material came from peripheral blood. All receptors derive from a human donor in a cohort sampled during active COVID-19. Both conserved end residues are part of each CDR3. D genes are given only for firm matches. Size is omitted from some rows. Given values are once, few, many or a class for expanded clones.

abundance | j_gene | d_gene | v_gene | CDR3nt | CDR3aa
- | TRBJ1-1 | - | TRBV10-1 | TGCGCCAGCAGTGAGGGACAGTTTAAAGCTTTCTTT | CASSEGQFKAFF
- | TRBJ2-7 | - | TRBV28 | TGTGCCAGCACCACTCCGGCTAGTCCCCAAAAGTACTTC | CASTTPASPQKYF
- | TRBJ1-2 | - | TRBV7-8 | TGTGCCAGCAGCTGGGAGAGGGACTATGGCTACACCTTC | CASSWERDYGYTF
- | TRBJ1-3 | TRBD1 | TRBV5-4 | TGTGCCAGCAGCCTCGGGACAGTTACCACCCCTTCTAACACCATATATTTT | CASSLGTVTTPSNTIYF
- | TRBJ1-3 | - | TRBV5-1 | TGCGCCAGCAGCTTGCGGGATCCTGGAAACACCATATATTTT | CASSLRDPGNTIYF
once | TRBJ1-5 | - | TRBV10-3 | TGTGCCATCAGTGAGTTGGCGGAAAATCAGCCCCAGCATTTT | CAISELAENQPQHF
- | TRBJ2-7 | TRBD2 | TRBV3-1/TRBV3-2 | TGTGCCAGCAGCCTGACTAGCGGGGCCTACGAGCAGTACTTC | CASSLTSGAYEQYF
- | TRBJ1-1 | - | TRBV9 | TGTGCCAGCAGCACGGGCGGGTGGAACACTGAAGCTTTCTTT | CASSTGGWNTEAFF
- | TRBJ2-1 | - | TRBV27 | TGTGCCAGCAGTACAACAGGGTTTCACAATGAGCAGTTCTTC | CASSTTGFHNEQFF
- | TRBJ2-7 | TRBD1 | TRBV28 | TGTGCCAGCAGTTTATCAGGGGGAGCCTACGAGCAGTACTTC | CASSLSGGAYEQYF
- | TRBJ2-1 | TRBD2 | TRBV14 | TGTGCCAGCAGCCAACATGGGAGGGGAAATGAGCAGTTCTTC | CASSQHGRGNEQFF
once | TRBJ2-2 | TRBD2 | TRBV12-5 | TGTGCTAGTGGTTTGGGGACTAGCGGGACCGGGGAGCTGTTTTTT | CASGLGTSGTGELFF
- | TRBJ2-6 | TRBD2 | TRBV15 | TGTGCCACCAGCAGAGATAGAATTAGCGGGACTGGGGCCAACGTCCTGACTTTC | CATSRDRISGTGANVLTF
once | TRBJ2-6 | - | TRBV7-2 | TGTGCCAGGGAGGGAGGGGCCAACGTCCTGACTTTC | CAREGGANVLTF
- | TRBJ1-4 | - | TRBV29-1 | TGCAGCGTACCTCAGGGGTCTAATGAAAAACTGTTTTTT | CSVPQGSNEKLFF
- | TRBJ2-5 | - | TRBV10-2 | TGCGCCAGCAGGGGGCGGAATGAGACCCAGTACTTC | CASRGRNETQYF
- | TRBJ2-7 | TRBD2 | TRBV15 | TGTGCCACCAGCAGGAGCGGGAGGGCCTACGAGCAGTACTTC | CATSRSGRAYEQYF
- | TRBJ1-2 | - | TRBV6-6 | TGTGCCAGCAGCCAAACGGGGCAGGGGAGCTACACCTTC | CASSQTGQGSYTF
- | TRBJ2-3 | TRBD2 | TRBV18 | TGTGCCAGCTCACCGGCGGCTAGCGGGAGAGTGGATACGCAGTATTTT | CASSPAASGRVDTQYF
once | TRBJ2-7 | TRBD2 | TRBV5-1 | TGCGCCAGCAGCACTACTAGCGCTCCGAGTTACGAGCAGTACTTC | CASSTTSAPSYEQYF
once | TRBJ2-1 | TRBD2 | TRBV11-2 | TGTGCCAGCAGCTTCGGGGGGAGCTCCTACAATGAGCAGTTCTTC | CASSFGGSSYNEQFF
- | TRBJ1-2 | - | TRBV19 | TGTGCCAGTAGTCCTCCGGGACTCCCGTATGGCTACACCTTC | CASSPPGLPYGYTF
- | TRBJ1-1 | TRBD1 | TRBV20-1 | TGCAGTGCTAGTACGGGACAGAGATTCACTGAAGCTTTCTTT | CSASTGQRFTEAFF
- | TRBJ2-5 | - | TRBV7-9 | TGTGCCAGCAGCTTAGGGACAGTACAAGAGACCCAGTACTTC | CASSLGTVQETQYF
- | TRBJ1-1 | - | TRBV2 | TGTGCCAGCAGTTCCCAGGGGTTTAGCACTGAAGCTTTCTTT | CASSSQGFSTEAFF
- | TRBJ2-7 | TRBD2 | TRBV3-1/TRBV3-2 | TGTGCCAGCAGCCAAGGCGGGGGGGAGCAGTACTTC | CASSQGGGEQYF
- | TRBJ2-3 | - | TRBV28 | TGTGCCAGCAGTATGACTCGAAGCACAGATACGCAGTATTTT | CASSMTRSTDTQYF
- | TRBJ2-5 | - | TRBV18 | TGTGCCAGCTCACCAGGGGCTCAAGAGACCCAGTACTTC | CASSPGAQETQYF
- | TRBJ2-5 | TRBD1 | TRBV3-1/TRBV3-2 | TGTGCCAGCAGCCGGTGGCAGGGGGAAGAGACCCAGTACTTC | CASSRWQGEETQYF
- | TRBJ1-5 | - | TRBV28 | TGTGCCAGCAGCGGGACTTTTCGAAGCAATCAGCCCCAGCATTTT | CASSGTFRSNQPQHF
- | TRBJ2-6 | - | TRBV5-1 | TGCGCCAGCAGCACCGGACAGAGCTCTGGGGCCAACGTCCTGACTTTC | CASSTGQSSGANVLTF
- | TRBJ2-4 | - | TRBV4-3 | TGCGCCAGCAGCCAAGATAAGGGGTCCCTTAAAAACATTCAGTACTTC | CASSQDKGSLKNIQYF
once | TRBJ2-1 | TRBD2 | TRBV3-1/TRBV3-2 | TGTGCCAGCAGGCATGGGAACGGGGGGAGATTCTTC | CASRHGNGGRFF
- | TRBJ2-7 | TRBD2 | TRBV7-2 | TGTGCCAGCAGCTTAGGTAGCGGGAGGCCCTACGAGCAGTACTTC | CASSLGSGRPYEQYF
- | TRBJ2-3 | TRBD2 | TRBV19 | TGTGCCAGTAGTGCCCGAGGGGCGGGAGTGAGGTACCGGCCCGGAGATACGCAGTATTTT | CASSARGAGVRYRPGDTQYF
- | TRBJ2-7 | - | TRBV6-2/TRBV6-3 | TGTGCCAGCAGTTACGGCATAGTGGGGGGCTCCTACGAGCAGTACTTC | CASSYGIVGGSYEQYF
- | TRBJ1-1 | TRBD1 | TRBV19 | TGTGCCAGTACTCCGCAGGGACAGTTGAACACTGAAGCTTTCTTT | CASTPQGQLNTEAFF
- | TRBJ2-3 | - | TRBV11-3 | TGTGCCAGCAGCTTATTAGCGAGCACAGATACGCAGTATTTT | CASSLLASTDTQYF
- | TRBJ1-6 | - | TRBV5-6 | TGTGCCAGCAGCTTCAGTGGGAGCTCCTATAATTCACCCCTCCACTTT | CASSFSGSSYNSPLHF
once | TRBJ2-7 | - | TRBV18 | TGTGCCAGCTCACCACCGTACAGGGCTGGGACCTACGAGCAGTACTTC | CASSPPYRAGTYEQYF
once | TRBJ2-3 | - | TRBV29-1 | TGCAGCGTTATGCCTGCGGGATTTAATACGCAGTATTTT | CSVMPAGFNTQYF
- | TRBJ1-2 | TRBD1 | TRBV4-2 | TGTGCCAGCAGCCAAGATCAGCCAGGGGGATATGGCTACACCTTC | CASSQDQPGGYGYTF
once | TRBJ2-5 | - | TRBV9 | TGTGCCAGCAGCGTCCTAGGAGGGCAAGAGACCCAGTACTTC | CASSVLGGQETQYF
- | TRBJ1-1 | - | TRBV7-3 | TGTGCCAGCAGCTTAAGGGGAGGGCATGAAGCTTTCTTT | CASSLRGGHEAFF
- | TRBJ2-1 | - | TRBV24-1 | TGTGCCACCAGTGATGTGAGAGGGAAAGTCAATGAGCAGTTCTTC | CATSDVRGKVNEQFF
- | TRBJ1-3 | TRBD1 | TRBV29-1 | TGCAGCGTTCACAGGGGCTCTGGAAACACCATATATTTT | CSVHRGSGNTIYF
- | TRBJ1-1 | - | TRBV7-9 | TGTGCCAGCAGCTTAATAGTCAACACTGAAGCTTTCTTT | CASSLIVNTEAFF
- | TRBJ2-7 | TRBD1 | TRBV19 | TGTGCCAGTAAGAAGGGACAGGGATTCAACGAGCAGTACTTC | CASKKGQGFNEQYF
- | TRBJ2-3 | - | TRBV7-9 | TGTGCCAGCAGCCCAACTAGAACAGATACGCAGTATTTT | CASSPTRTDTQYF
- | TRBJ2-7 | - | TRBV24-1 | TGTGCCACCAGTGATCACCAGGGGAGTTACGAGCAGTACTTC | CATSDHQGSYEQYF
- | TRBJ2-5 | TRBD2 | TRBV4-2 | TGTGCCAGCAGCCCCGGACTAGCGGGAGGATCTGGCCAAGAGACCCAGTACTTC | CASSPGLAGGSGQETQYF
- | TRBJ2-5 | - | TRBV3-1/TRBV3-2 | TGTGCCAGCTCAACCATGCGGACCCAGTACTTC | CASSTMRTQYF
- | TRBJ2-2 | - | TRBV29-1 | TGCAGCGTTCTTAATGTGGGGGCGAAGGGCACCGGGGAGCTGTTTTTT | CSVLNVGAKGTGELFF
- | TRBJ1-4 | TRBD1 | TRBV5-4 | TGTGCCAGCAGCCTGGACAGGGGGCGCGGGGAAAAACTGTTTTTT | CASSLDRGRGEKLFF
many | TRBJ2-7 | TRBD2 | TRBV11-2 | TGTGCCAGCAGCCCGACGACTAGCCCGTCACCGTACTTC | CASSPTTSPSPYF
- | TRBJ2-1 | - | TRBV5-1 | TGCGCCAGCAGCTTGTCGGGGGCCTACAATGAGCAGTTCTTC | CASSLSGAYNEQFF
- | TRBJ2-1 | TRBD2 | TRBV28 | TGTGCCAGCGTTAGCGGGGGCGTCCCCCGTACCTACAATGAGCAGTTCTTC | CASVSGGVPRTYNEQFF